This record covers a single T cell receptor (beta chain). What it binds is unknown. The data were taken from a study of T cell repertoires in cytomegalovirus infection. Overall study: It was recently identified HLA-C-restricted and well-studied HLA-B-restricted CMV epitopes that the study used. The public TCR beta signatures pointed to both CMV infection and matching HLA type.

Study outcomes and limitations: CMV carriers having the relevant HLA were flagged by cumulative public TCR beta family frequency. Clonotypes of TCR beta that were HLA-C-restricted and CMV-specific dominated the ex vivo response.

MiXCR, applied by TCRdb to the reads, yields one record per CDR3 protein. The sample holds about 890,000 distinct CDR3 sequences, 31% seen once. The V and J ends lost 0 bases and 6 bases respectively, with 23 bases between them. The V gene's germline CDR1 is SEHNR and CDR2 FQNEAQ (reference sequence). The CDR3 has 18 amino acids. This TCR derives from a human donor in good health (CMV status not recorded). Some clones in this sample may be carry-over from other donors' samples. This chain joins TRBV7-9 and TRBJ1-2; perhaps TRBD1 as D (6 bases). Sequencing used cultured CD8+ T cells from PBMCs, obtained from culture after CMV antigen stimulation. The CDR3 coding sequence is TGTGCCAGCAGCTTAGCATTGGCGAAACAGGGACACCGAGATGGCTACACCTTC. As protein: CASSLALAKQGHRDGYTF.